This T cell receptor beta chain was found in a study of cytomegalovirus exposure and HLA in healthy donors. Turning to the study itself: Earlier results showed 117 million unique TCR beta sequences derived from about 179 million T cells.

The germline CDR1 and CDR2 sequences are SGHDT and YYEEEE. This CDR3 has 15 residues. Trimming removed 7 bases from V and 1 base from J, with 12 bases in between. Primers for the PCR totalled 60 Vbeta and 13 Jbeta. The data were produced by immunoSEQ multiplex PCR, yet TCRdb's version contains in-frame clones alone and is incomplete. The data contain 150,000 or so clones, 75% to 80% of them seen just once; the ten biggest clones take up 11% to 15%. Comment on this clone: Its antigen is unidentified.

Study-wide results and limits: The majority of CMV-associated TCR beta chains were reported as apparently HLA-restricted in a later analysis. Immune exposure data for these donors was limited to CMV serostatus. Confirmation was obtained in vitro that three CMV-associated chains are specific for CMV antigens.

The origin of this receptor is a man aged 50 to 59 in good health and CMV-seropositive. The sequencing input was PBMCs. The rearrangement links TRBV5-6 to TRBJ1-6; a weak D match, TRBD1 (6 bases). The CDR3 sequence: CASCGGASYNSPLHF. In DNA form, the CDR3 reads TGTGCCAGCTGTGGGGGCGCATCCTATAATTCACCCCTCCACTTT.